Below are 31 T cell receptor beta chains sequenced from a single sample in a study of OX40 agonist ivuxolimab in advanced cancers. Assay used: immunoSEQ multiplex PCR; TCRdb lists only in-frame clones, some missing. The profile shows about 67,000 clones, approximately 81% of them singletons. Sample: CD4+ or CD8+ T cells sorted from blood, taken in a trial of the OX40 agonist ivuxolimab. All receptors derive from an adult with an advanced solid tumor such as melanoma, head and neck, liver or kidney cancer.

This chain uses TRBV10-3 with TRBJ2-7, with D possibly matching TRBD2 (5 bases). The CDR3 covers 14 residues. Germline V gene lookup returns CDR1 ENHRY and CDR2 SYGVKD. V lost 5 bases to trimming and J lost 3 bases, with 14 bases between them. The CDR3 is CAISPTDGDYEQYF. In DNA form, the CDR3 reads TGTGCCATCAGTCCTACGGACGGGGACTACGAGCAGTACTTC.

The chain is built from TRBV30 and TRBJ1-4, with a possible D match to TRBD1 (5 bases). V gave up 1 base and J gave up 5 bases, with 14 bases separating them. The germline CDR1 and CDR2 sequences are GTSNPN and SVGIG (reference sequence). CDR3 length: 15 residues. This chain's CDR3 is CAWSAPVGGNEKLFF. The CDR3 DNA reads as TGTGCCTGGAGTGCCCCCGTGGGGGGGAATGAAAAACTGTTTTTT. Full variable domain (rest looked up from reference TRBV30 and TRBJ1-4): SQTIHQWPATLVQPVGSPLSLECTVEGTSNPNLYWYRQAAGRGLQLLFYSVGIGQISSEVPQNLSASRPQDRQFILSSKKLLLSDSGFYLCAWSAPVGGNEKLFFGSGTQLSVL.

This clone was detected only a few times. This rearrangement joins TRBV14 to TRBJ2-7; 9 bases are shared with TRBD2. The germline CDR1 and CDR2 sequences are SGHDN and FVKESK. The J segment lost 4 bases and the V segment lost 2 bases, leaving 15 bases of the junction unmatched. There are 18 residues in the CDR3. In nucleotides, the CDR3 is TGTGCCAGCAGCCAACTCCTTAGTCGGCGGGAGGGCCTATACGAGCAGTACTTC. It encodes CASSQLLSRREGLYEQYF.

The chain links TRBV7-9 to TRBJ2-7, with 9 bases aligning to TRBD2. Per germline, CDR1 SEHNR and CDR2 FQNEAQ (reference sequence). The V and J ends lost 5 bases and 6 bases, in that order; junction bases with no gene match: 14. The CDR3 spans 16 residues. CDR3 region: CASSPGLAPRMGEQYF. The CDR3 DNA follows: TGTGCCAGCAGCCCGGGACTAGCACCCCGGATGGGCGAGCAGTACTTC. The entire variable domain, with the rest obtained from reference TRBV7-9 and TRBJ2-7, is as follows: DTGVSQNPRHKITKRGQNVTFRCDPISEHNRLYWYRQTLGQGPEFLTYFQNEAQLEKSRLLSDRFSAERPKGSFSTLEIQRTEQGDSAMYLCASSPGLAPRMGEQYFGPGTRLTVT.

This rearrangement joins TRBV5-1 to TRBJ1-3, with 10 bases fitting TRBD1. CDR1 and CDR2 (germline): SGHRS, YFSETQ. The CDR3 sequence is 15 residues long. J lost 4 bases, V lost 4 bases, and 5 bases had no gene match. The CDR3 bases are TGCGCCAGCAGCCCGACAGGGGGCGAAGGAAACACCATATATTTT. It translates to CASSPTGGEGNTIYF.

As concerns this clone: Mismatch with germline at one junction end may stem from a read error. In the same sample, other DNA sequences code for this CDR3. V usage is TRBV2 and J usage is TRBJ1-5; 7 bases match TRBD1. Germline V CDR1 and CDR2: SNHLY, FYNNEI. The length of the CDR3 is 14 residues. The CDR3 protein is CASTVQGYGQPQHF. CDR3 nucleotide sequence: TGCGCCAGCACTGTACAGGGGTACGGGCAGCCCCAGCATTTT.

The genes are TRBV7-9 and TRBJ1-4; D may be TRBD1 (6 bases). The ends were cut back, 2 bases at V and 3 bases at J, with 10 bases in the middle. Germline loops: CDR1 SEHNR, CDR2 FQNEAQ (reference sequence). The CDR3 totals 15 residues. This CDR3 reads CASSLKGGPNEKLFF. CDR3 bases: TGTGCCAGCAGCTTAAAAGGGGGGCCTAATGAAAAACTGTTTTTT.

This clone was counted once. V is TRBV18 and J is TRBJ2-7; 7 nucleotides agree with TRBD2. J lost 3 bases, V lost 4 bases, and 6 bases had no gene match. Germline V gene lookup returns CDR1 KGHSH and CDR2 LQKENI. There are 14 residues in the CDR3. The DNA for the CDR3 is TGTGCCAGCTCACTACCGGGACTAAACTACGAGCAGTACTTC. It encodes CASSLPGLNYEQYF.

V gene TRBV19 combines with J gene TRBJ2-2, with 7 bases that match TRBD2. Germline V CDR1 and CDR2: LNHDA, SQIVND (reference sequence). This CDR3 contains 17 residues. The J segment lost 0 bases and the V segment lost 3 bases, leaving 7 bases of the junction unmatched. This CDR3 reads CASSMGSGTTNTGELFF. CDR3 in DNA: TGTGCCAGTAGTATGGGAAGCGGGACTACGAACACCGGGGAGCTGTTTTTT.

CDR3 sequence (DNA): TGTGCCAGCAGTTACTCCGGGACAGGGGGTTGGAACACTGAAGCTTTCTTT. It codes for CASSYSGTGGWNTEAFF. The rearrangement links TRBV28 to TRBJ1-1, with TRBD1 matching over 11 bases. Germline V gene lookup returns CDR1 MDHEN and CDR2 SYDVKM. The CDR3 is 17 residues long. V trimming: 4 bases; J trimming: 1 base; junction bases outside the gene matches: 8.

The V and J genes are TRBV7-9 and TRBJ2-1; 9 bases fit TRBD2. CDR1 is SEHNR and CDR2 is FQNEAQ in the germline V gene (reference sequence). With 4 bases clipped from V and 5 bases from J, the junction kept 9 bases outside the gene matches. The CDR3 totals 16 residues. CDR3 DNA: TGTGCCAGCAGCTCAGTGGCTAGCGGGGCTGACAATGAGCAGTTCTTC. It specifies CASSSVASGADNEQFF. Drawing the rest from reference TRBV7-9 and TRBJ2-1, the complete variable domain is DTGVSQNPRHKITKRGQNVTFRCDPISEHNRLYWYRQTLGQGPEFLTYFQNEAQLEKSRLLSDRFSAERPKGSFSTLEIQRTEQGDSAMYLCASSSVASGADNEQFFGPGTRLTVL.

The chain is built from TRBV30 and TRBJ2-7; 7 nucleotides match TRBD1. CDR1 and CDR2 from the germline V gene are GTSNPN and SVGIG (reference sequence). The CDR3 totals 11 residues. The V gene end was trimmed by 4 bases and the J gene end by 5 bases; junction bases not matched to a gene: 2. CDR3 nucleotide sequence: TGTGCCTGGACAGGGGGAGACGAGCAGTACTTC. Its translation: CAWTGGDEQYF. The full variable domain, completed using reference TRBV30 and TRBJ2-7, is SQTIHQWPATLVQPVGSPLSLECTVEGTSNPNLYWYRQAAGRGLQLLFYSVGIGQISSEVPQNLSASRPQDRQFILSSKKLLLSDSGFYLCAWTGGDEQYFGPGTRLTVT.

This clone was recorded only once. This chain links TRBV2 with TRBJ2-3; TRBD2 is a possible D gene (6 bases). V lost 10 bases to trimming and J lost 8 bases, with 19 bases between them. The CDR3 is made up of 13 amino acids. The germline CDR1 and CDR2 sequences are SNHLY and FYNNEI. The CDR3 sequence: CATKWETRGTQYF. The CDR3 bases are TGTGCCACCAAGTGGGAGACTAGAGGTACGCAGTATTTT.

Only a few counts were recorded for this clone. This chain links TRBV6-4 with TRBJ1-5, with D possibly TRBD1 on 5 matching bases. Germline CDR1 reads MRHNA; CDR2 reads SNTAGT. Trimming removed 3 bases from V and 6 bases from J, with 12 bases in between. The CDR3 contains 14 residues. The CDR3: CASSEWGSGQPQHF. In nucleotides, the CDR3 is TGTGCCAGCAGTGAATGGGGGTCGGGTCAGCCCCAGCATTTT.

CDR3 amino acids: CATSRTQGTNYGYTF. The CDR3 DNA is TGTGCCACCAGCAGAACACAGGGAACTAACTATGGCTACACCTTC. This chain joins TRBV15 and TRBJ1-2; TRBD1 is a possible D gene (6 bases). Trimming removed 2 bases from V and 0 bases from J, with 10 bases in between. The CDR3 is 15 amino acids. The V gene's germline CDR1 is LNHNV and CDR2 YYDKDF (reference sequence). Combining the CDR3 with reference TRBV15 and TRBJ1-2 gives the whole variable domain DAMVIQNPRYQVTQFGKPVTLSCSQTLNHNVMYWYQQKSSQAPKLLFHYYDKDFNNEADTPDNFQSRRPNTSFCFLDIRSPGLGDTAMYLCATSRTQGTNYGYTFGSGTRLTVV.

The chain has TRBV6-6 and TRBJ1-1; a possible D gene is TRBD1 (5 bases). The V gene's germline CDR1 is MNHNY and CDR2 SVGAGI (reference sequence). Trimming cost V 6 bases and J 2 bases, with 10 bases left between them. CDR3 length: 13 residues. DNA for the CDR3: TGTGCCAGCAGCCGAGGGGTTAACACTGAAGCTTTCTTT. Translation gives CASSRGVNTEAFF.

The chain combines TRBV5-1 with TRBJ2-5; TRBD1 agrees at 7 bases. Per germline, CDR1 SGHRS and CDR2 YFSETQ. The CDR3 extends over 15 amino acids. The V segment lost 3 bases and the J segment 1 base; nucleotides outside the gene matches: 6. The DNA for the CDR3 is TGCGCCAGCAGCTCCCGCTGGACAGGCCAAGAGACCCAGTACTTC. It encodes CASSSRWTGQETQYF.

This chain joins TRBV28 and TRBJ1-5; possible D gene TRBD1, 6 bases. The V and J ends lost 6 bases and 7 bases respectively, with 13 bases between them. The V gene's germline CDR1 is MDHEN and CDR2 SYDVKM. The CDR3 runs to 13 residues. As DNA, the CDR3 is TGTGCCAGCAGCCAAGGGGGAAGGCAGCCCCAGCATTTT. It encodes CASSQGGRQPQHF.

This sequence joins TRBV9 and TRBJ2-1; the match to TRBD2 covers 8 bases. Germline CDR1 reads SGDLS; CDR2 reads YYNGEE. V shed 0 bases and J 7 bases; nucleotides not matched to a gene: 3. This CDR3 is 14 amino acids long. For the CDR3, the DNA is TGTGCCAGCAGCGTAGGTGGGACTAGAAATGAGCAGTTCTTC. Translating gives CASSVGGTRNEQFF.

The rearrangement joins TRBV15 to TRBJ1-4; D gene ambiguous. The CDR3 has 15 residues. V lost 1 base, J lost 7 bases, and 13 bases lay in between. Germline V gene sequence: CDR1 LNHNV, CDR2 YYDKDF (reference sequence). The CDR3 DNA reads as TGTGCCACCAGCAGAGTAGGAGACGACGCTGAAAAACTGTTTTTT. This encodes CATSRVGDDAEKLFF.

This clone was counted once. The gene calls are TRBV30 and TRBJ2-5, with 9 bases matching TRBD1. The ends lost 2 bases at V and 3 bases at J; junction bases unmatched: 7. The length of the CDR3 is 15 residues. The germline gives CDR1 GTSNPN, CDR2 SVGIG (reference sequence). The CDR3 here is CAWSWGTGREETQYF. The DNA of the CDR3 is TGTGCCTGGAGTTGGGGGACAGGGCGAGAAGAGACCCAGTACTTC.

This sequence joins TRBV7-2 and TRBJ2-5, with D perhaps TRBD2 (6 bases). V was shortened by 2 bases and J by 1 base, with 14 bases between the two germline ends. The CDR3 consists of 16 residues. Germline CDR1 reads SGHTA; CDR2 reads FQGNSA. CDR3 loop: CASSLTVREFQETQYF. In DNA form, the CDR3 reads TGTGCCAGCAGCTTAACAGTTCGGGAGTTCCAAGAGACCCAGTACTTC.

The chain recombines TRBV5-3 with TRBJ2-2; 10 bases agree with TRBD1. TRBV5-3 is reported as an ORF; its role is uncertain. This CDR3 is 15 amino acids long. V was clipped by 3 bases and J by 5 bases; unmatched bases: 4. In DNA, the CDR3 is TGTGCCAGAAGCTCCGGGACAGGGGAGACCGGGGAGCTGTTTTTT. Residues: CARSSGTGETGELFF.

This clone was counted once. The same CDR3 also results from other DNA sequences found in this sample. This chain connects TRBV7-3 to TRBJ2-3; no clear D. Trimming took off 4 bases at V and 2 bases at J, with 7 bases between the two ends. The V gene's germline CDR1 is SGHTA and CDR2 FQGTGA. This CDR3 contains 13 residues. In DNA form, the CDR3 reads TGTGCCAGCAGCTCCGACTCCACAGATACGCAGTATTTT. Its translation is CASSSDSTDTQYF.

This clone appeared a few times. The chain combines TRBV5-6 with TRBJ2-7; D uncertain. The CDR3 is 12 residues long. The V end lost 4 bases, the J end lost 0 bases, and 5 bases lay between the germline ends. The germline gives CDR1 SGHDT, CDR2 YYEEEE. The DNA of the CDR3 is TGTGCCAGCAGCCCAAACTCCTACGAGCAGTACTTC. Amino acid sequence: CASSPNSYEQYF.

The chain uses TRBV5-8 and TRBJ2-3; D is perhaps TRBD2 (6 bases). Germline V lookup: CDR1 SGHTS, CDR2 YDEGEE. The V end was cut by 9 bases, the J end by 3 bases, with 17 bases between. The CDR3 sequence is 14 residues long. CDR3 protein: CATLGGVITDTQYF. CDR3 nucleotides: TGTGCCACCCTCGGCGGGGTAATTACAGATACGCAGTATTTT.

This chain uses TRBV6-5 with TRBJ2-1; D is perhaps TRBD2 (5 bases). Between the trimmed V and J ends, which lost 0 bases and 1 base, there was a span of 10 bases. The CDR3 totals 16 residues. Germline values: CDR1 MNHEY, CDR2 SVGAGI. The DNA of the CDR3 is TGTGCCAGCAGTTACTCGGTTCAGCGGTCCTACAATGAGCAGTTCTTC. Translating gives CASSYSVQRSYNEQFF.

The chain carries TRBV5-4 and TRBJ2-5; TRBD2 matches 13 bases. The ends lost 3 bases at V and 1 base at J; junction bases unmatched: 3. Germline CDR1 and CDR2: SGHNT and YYREEE (reference sequence). This CDR3 is built from 16 residues. For the CDR3, the DNA is TGTGCCAGCAGCTCCGGACTAGCGGGGGTCCAAGAGACCCAGTACTTC. Translated: CASSSGLAGVQETQYF.

The J gene is TRBJ1-1, the V gene TRBV27; 9 bases are a match to TRBD1. The CDR3 sequence is 14 residues long. Germline V gene data show CDR1 as MNHEY and CDR2 as SMNVEV (reference sequence). After removal of 6 bases from V and 3 bases from J, the junction contained 5 bases not matched to a gene. The CDR3, as DNA: TGTGCCAGCAGGGGACAGGGTGAGGACACTGAAGCTTTCTTT. Its translation: CASRGQGEDTEAFF.

The gene calls are TRBV6-1 and TRBJ1-3; D may be TRBD1 (5 bases). Germline lookup yields CDR1 MNHNS and CDR2 SASEGT. The ends were cut back, 2 bases at V and 2 bases at J, with 7 bases in the middle. The CDR3 loop spans 14 amino acids. The CDR3 spells CASSEQGPGNTIYF. Here the CDR3 DNA reads TGTGCCAGCAGTGAACAGGGTCCTGGAAACACCATATATTTT.

The chain is built from TRBV7-7 and TRBJ2-5; possible D gene TRBD1, 5 bases. The J call is in doubt because the DNA end fits TRBJ2-7 better. This CDR3 spans 13 amino acids. Germline CDR1 and CDR2: SSHAT and FNYEAQ (reference sequence). The CDR3 protein is CASSLGQNYEQYF. The CDR3, as DNA: TGTGCCAGCAGCTTAGGACAGAACTACGAGCAGTACTTC.